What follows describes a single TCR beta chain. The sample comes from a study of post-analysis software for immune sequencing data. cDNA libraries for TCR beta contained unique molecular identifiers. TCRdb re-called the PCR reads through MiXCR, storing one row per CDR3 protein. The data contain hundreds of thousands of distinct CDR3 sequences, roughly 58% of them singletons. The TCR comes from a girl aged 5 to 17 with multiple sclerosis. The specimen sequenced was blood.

CDR3 loop: CSAKIKGGEANYGYTF. The CDR3 region has the DNA TGCAGTGCTAAAATTAAAGGGGGAGAGGCTAACTATGGCTACACCTTC. V and J are TRBV20-1 and TRBJ1-2; TRBD1 is a possible D gene (6 bases). Per the germline V gene, CDR1 is DFQATT and CDR2 is SNEGSKA (reference sequence). This CDR3 has 16 residues. Trimming stripped 4 bases from V and 0 bases from J, with 18 bases between.